The 24 T cell receptor beta chains given below trace back to one sample, sequenced in a study of cytomegalovirus exposure and HLA in healthy donors. Primers: 60 Vbeta forward and 13 Jbeta reverse. Here immunoSEQ multiplex PCR was the method, and the copy in TCRdb shows in-frame clones only, minus some. The table includes about 190,000 clones, 83% detected once. Sample: PBMCs. The receptors stem from a man aged 35 to 55 in good health and CMV-seropositive.

The chain couples TRBV9 to TRBJ2-5; TRBD2 might be the D (5 bases). Germline V gene lookup returns CDR1 SGDLS and CDR2 YYNGEE. The V end was cut by 0 bases, the J end by 1 base, with 10 bases between. The CDR3 has 15 amino acids. CDR3 sequence reads: CASSVASRGQETQYF. CDR3 bases: TGTGCCAGCAGCGTAGCGTCCCGGGGCCAAGAGACCCAGTACTTC.

The chain links TRBV5-1 to TRBJ2-1; 9 bases are shared with TRBD2. CDR1 is SGHRS, CDR2 YFSETQ, per germline. This CDR3 is 18 amino acids long. V trimming: 2 bases; J trimming: 0 bases; junction bases outside the gene matches: 9. CDR3 in DNA: TGCGCCAGCAGCTTACTGACTAGCGGAGGGGCCTCCTACAATGAGCAGTTCTTC. It is translated as CASSLLTSGGASYNEQFF.

DNA of the CDR3: TGTGCCAGCTCACCGATGACACCGGGGAGTGATACGCAGTATTTT. Translating it yields CASSPMTPGSDTQYF. V is TRBV18 and J is TRBJ2-3; perhaps TRBD2 as D (5 bases). Germline CDR1 KGHSH, CDR2 LQKENI. This CDR3 spans 15 amino acids. With 3 bases removed from V and 6 bases from J, the gap between germline ends came to 16 bases.

For the CDR3, the DNA is TGTGCCAGCAGCTTGTTGGGTGCCAGGGGGCTTGATCAGCCCCAGCATTTT. Amino acids: CASSLLGARGLDQPQHF. The rearrangement joins TRBV5-6 to TRBJ1-5; 8 bases are a match to TRBD1. CDR3 length: 17 residues. Germline V CDR1 and CDR2: SGHDT, YYEEEE. The ends lost 1 base at V and 5 bases at J; junction bases unmatched: 11.

V is TRBV6-1 and J is TRBJ2-5, with D possibly matching TRBD2 (6 bases). Gene TRBJ2-7 matches the end of the DNA better, so the J call may be wrong. The CDR3 has 13 residues. Germline V gene data show CDR1 as MNHNS and CDR2 as SASEGT. CDR3 protein: CASSIGGSYEQYF. The CDR3 DNA reads as TGTGCCAGCAGTATTGGGGGGTCCTACGAGCAGTACTTC.

This chain links TRBV7-9 with TRBJ2-3; 10 positions match TRBD1. V trimming: 5 bases; J trimming: 3 bases; junction bases outside the gene matches: 5. The CDR3 totals 15 residues. CDR1 is SEHNR, CDR2 FQNEAQ, per germline (reference sequence). The CDR3 loop is CASSKGQGGTDTQYF. CDR3 bases: TGTGCCAGCAGCAAAGGACAGGGGGGGACAGATACGCAGTATTTT.

This clone was detected only a few times. This chain links TRBV29-1 with TRBJ2-2; 8 nucleotides agree with TRBD1. This CDR3 is 14 amino acids long. Germline V gene lookup returns CDR1 SQVTM and CDR2 ANQGSEA. The J segment lost 2 bases and the V segment lost 7 bases, leaving 6 bases of the junction unmatched. The CDR3 DNA sequence: TGCAGCGGGGGGGACAGGAGAAACACCGGGGAGCTGTTTTTT. This sequence encodes CSGGDRRNTGELFF.

The chain couples TRBV21-1 to TRBJ2-7; the table names TRBD2, a call not compared with the DNA. TRBV21-1 is noted as a pseudogene. This CDR3 is built from 18 residues. Written as DNA, the CDR3 is TGTGCCAGCAGCAAAGAGTCGGGACTAGCGGGAAATTTCTACGAGCAGTACTTC. Protein: CASSKESGLAGNFYEQYF.

This clone was seen a handful of times. This sample also contains other DNA sequences that code for the same CDR3. This chain connects TRBV5-1 to TRBJ2-1; 7 bases are shared with TRBD1. Germline lookup yields CDR1 SGHRS and CDR2 YFSETQ. J gave up 4 bases and V 0 bases, and 1 base lay outside the gene matches. The length of the CDR3 is 14 residues. The CDR3 sequence: CASSLGDRYNEQFF. The CDR3 bases are TGCGCCAGCAGCTTGGGGGACAGATACAATGAGCAGTTCTTC.

The CDR3 bases are TGTGCCAGCAGACCCAGGGGGTTGATGGAAGAAAAACTGTTTTTT. It is translated as CASRPRGLMEEKLFF. The rearrangement joins TRBV28 to TRBJ1-4, with TRBD1 identical over 7 bases. V was clipped by 6 bases and J by 8 bases; unmatched bases: 12. The CDR3 is 15 amino acids. In germline, CDR1 is MDHEN, CDR2 SYDVKM.

The genes are TRBV7-9 and TRBJ2-2, with 8 bases lining up with TRBD1. Germline V lookup: CDR1 SEHNR, CDR2 FQNEAQ (reference sequence). The CDR3 loop spans 16 amino acids. V lost 5 bases, J lost 4 bases, and 9 bases stayed unmatched. CDR3 DNA sequence: TGTGCCAGCAGCGACGGGAGACAGGGGATCACCGGGGAGCTGTTTTTT. The encoded protein is CASSDGRQGITGELFF.

As concerns this clone: The same CDR3 can be traced to other DNA sequences in this sample. The chain links TRBV7-2 to TRBJ2-5, with 9 bases matching TRBD2. The V segment lost 3 bases and the J segment 5 bases; nucleotides outside the gene matches: 4. Germline CDR1 SGHTA, CDR2 FQGNSA. The CDR3 is made up of 14 amino acids. The CDR3 sequence is CASSFSGSGETQYF. The DNA for the CDR3 is TGTGCCAGCAGCTTTAGCGGGAGCGGGGAGACCCAGTACTTC.

V is TRBV7-8 and J is TRBJ2-5; 9 bases align to TRBD1. The DNA end is more similar to TRBJ2-7, so the J call may be wrong. The V gene's germline CDR1 is SGHVS and CDR2 FQNEAQ. This CDR3 contains 14 residues. In DNA form, the CDR3 reads TGTGCCAGCAGACGGGACAGGGCATTTGGCGAGCAGTACTTC. Protein sequence: CASRRDRAFGEQYF.

V usage is TRBV11-1 and J usage is TRBJ2-7; TRBD2 agrees at 11 bases. The germline V gene has CDR1 SGHAT and CDR2 FQDESV (reference sequence). V gave up 5 bases and J gave up 4 bases; unmatched junction bases: 1. This CDR3 contains 13 residues. CDR3 sequence: CASSRLAGYEQYF. CDR3 coding DNA: TGTGCCAGCAGCCGACTAGCGGGATACGAGCAGTACTTC.

The chain combines TRBV6-1 with TRBJ2-7; TRBD1 matches at 9 bases. CDR1 MNHNS and CDR2 SASEGT come from the germline V gene. V dropped 4 bases and J dropped 0; count of bases not matched to a gene: 10. The length of the CDR3 is 17 residues. DNA of the CDR3: TGTGCCAGCAGTGGGACAGGGGTTATCTCCATCTCCTACGAGCAGTACTTC. Amino acids: CASSGTGVISISYEQYF.

Points on this clone: The junction shows a germline mismatch at one end, possibly a read error. CDR3 sequence reads: CASNEDRGHSGANGLTF. The CDR3 nucleotides read TGTGCCAGCAACGAGGACAGGGGACACTCAGGGGCCAACGGCCTGACTTTC. The chain links TRBV7-9 to TRBJ2-6; 9 bases match TRBD1. CDR3 size: 17 residues. CDR1 and CDR2 from the germline V gene are SEHNR and FQNEAQ (reference sequence).

This clone was counted only a few times. This chain uses TRBV6-5 with TRBJ1-1; 9 nucleotides line up with TRBD1. The V segment lost 0 bases and the J segment 3 bases; nucleotides outside the gene matches: 5. CDR1 and CDR2 from the germline V gene are MNHEY and SVGAGI. The length of the CDR3 is 16 residues. This CDR3 reads CASSYSRGQGYTEAFF. For the CDR3, the DNA is TGTGCCAGCAGTTACTCGAGGGGACAGGGTTACACTGAAGCTTTCTTT.

This chain joins TRBV7-9 and TRBJ1-4; 7 nucleotides agree with TRBD1. V shed 5 bases, J shed 4 bases, and the junction held 10 bases outside the gene matches. The CDR3 sequence is 16 residues long. Germline values: CDR1 SEHNR, CDR2 FQNEAQ (reference sequence). CDR3 DNA: TGTGCCAGCAGCCCGGACTACAGGGGATATAATGAAAAACTGTTTTTT. Its protein product is CASSPDYRGYNEKLFF.

CDR3 region: CASSPGHREQYF. The CDR3 DNA reads as TGTGCCAGCAGCCCCGGACATCGGGAGCAGTACTTC. The chain combines TRBV7-9 with TRBJ2-7, with D perhaps TRBD1 (5 bases). The CDR3 spans 12 residues. With 5 bases removed from V and 7 bases from J, the gap between germline ends came to 12 bases. Germline lookup yields CDR1 SEHNR and CDR2 FQNEAQ (reference sequence).

V gene TRBV15 combines with J gene TRBJ2-2, with a possible D match to TRBD1 (5 bases). The CDR3 consists of 17 residues. V lost 1 base, J lost 5 bases, and 17 bases lay in between. Germline loops: CDR1 LNHNV, CDR2 YYDKDF (reference sequence). CDR3 nucleotides: TGTGCCACCAGCAGAGGTATCCAGGGTCTTCGGACCGGGGAGCTGTTTTTT. It encodes CATSRGIQGLRTGELFF.

The V call is TRBV19, the J call TRBJ1-5; 7 bases are a match to TRBD1. Germline assignment: CDR1 LNHDA and CDR2 SQIVND (reference sequence). The CDR3 contains 16 residues. Trimming took 2 bases from V and 3 from J; bases not matched to a gene: 7. This CDR3 reads CASSIPDRRPNQPQHF. The CDR3 DNA follows: TGTGCCAGTAGTATACCGGACAGGCGCCCCAATCAGCCCCAGCATTTT.

In this sample, this clone turned up once. CDR3 sequence (DNA): TGTGCCAGCAGCTATACGGCGGGGGTTTTCGAGGGGCAGTATTTT. Its protein product is CASSYTAGVFEGQYF. The J gene is TRBJ2-3, the V gene TRBV5-6, with 7 positions matching TRBD2. V lost 3 bases to trimming and J lost 11 bases; unmatched junction nucleotides: 15. This CDR3 is built from 15 residues. Germline lookup yields CDR1 SGHDT and CDR2 YYEEEE.

The CDR3 DNA sequence: TGTGCCAGCCGCGGACAGGGTAGACATCAGCCCCAGCATTTT. Its protein is CASRGQGRHQPQHF. The V call is TRBV28, the J call TRBJ1-5; 8 bases are a match to TRBD1. Germline CDR1 is MDHEN and CDR2 is SYDVKM. The CDR3 spans 14 residues. The trim removed 8 bases at V and 5 bases at J, leaving 8 bases unmatched. The whole variable domain, filled in from reference TRBV28 and TRBJ1-5, reads DVKVTQSSRYLVKRTGEKVFLECVQDMDHENMFWYRQDPGLGLRLIYFSYDVKMKEKGDIPEGYSVSREKKERFSLILESASTNQTSMYLCASRGQGRHQPQHFGDGTRLSIL.

This chain joins TRBV2 and TRBJ2-7; possibly TRBD2 for D (5 bases). The CDR3 is 14 residues long. Per the germline V gene, CDR1 is SNHLY and CDR2 is FYNNEI. Trimming took 1 base from V and 3 from J, leaving 10 bases between them. In nucleotides, the CDR3 is TGTGCCAGCAGTGAAGAGGACTCTTACTACGAGCAGTACTTC. This codes for CASSEEDSYYEQYF.